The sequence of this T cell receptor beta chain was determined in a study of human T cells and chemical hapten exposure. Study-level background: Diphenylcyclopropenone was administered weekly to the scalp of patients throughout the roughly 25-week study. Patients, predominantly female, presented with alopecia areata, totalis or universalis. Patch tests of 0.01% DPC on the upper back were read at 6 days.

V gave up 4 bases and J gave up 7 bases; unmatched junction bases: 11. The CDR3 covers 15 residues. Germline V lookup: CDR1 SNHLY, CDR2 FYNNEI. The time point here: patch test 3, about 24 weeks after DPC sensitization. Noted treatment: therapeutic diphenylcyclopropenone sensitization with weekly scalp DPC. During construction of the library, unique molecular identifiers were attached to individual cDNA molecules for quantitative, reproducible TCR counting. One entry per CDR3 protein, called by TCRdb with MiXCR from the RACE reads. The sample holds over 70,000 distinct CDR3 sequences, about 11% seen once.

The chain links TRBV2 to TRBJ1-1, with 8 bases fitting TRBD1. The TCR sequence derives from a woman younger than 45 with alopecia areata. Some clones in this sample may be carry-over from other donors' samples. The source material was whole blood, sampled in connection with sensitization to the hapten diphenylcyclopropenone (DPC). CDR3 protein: CASSADQGARGEAFF. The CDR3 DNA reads TGTGCCAGCAGTGCAGACCAGGGGGCGCGAGGTGAAGCTTTCTTT.